This paragraph reports one T cell receptor (beta chain). The entry originates in a study of blood T cell repertoires in COVID-19. Authors' analysis steps: Reference gene primers were amplified, and this amplification served to estimate nucleated cell counts. Repertoires were generated with immunoSEQ multiplex PCR, while TCRdb's copy carries only in-frame clones and drops some. V, J and clone size are taken as reported in that table, and D and trimming were inferred from the DNA itself. The data contain about 110,000 clones, roughly 86% of them singletons. The germline V gene has CDR1 SNHLY and CDR2 FYNNEI. Losses at the gene ends were 8 bases for V and 0 bases for J; bases not matched to a gene: 3. The CDR3 has 14 residues.

The rearrangement joins TRBV2 to TRBJ1-3; 8 bases map to TRBD1. The sample comprised peripheral blood. The TCR sequence derives from a man between 35 and 55 years old with acute or convalescent COVID-19. CDR3 DNA sequence: TGTGCCAGCGGTGGGACAGGCTCTGGAAACACCATATATTTT. The encoded protein is CASGGTGSGNTIYF.